This entry lists 26 T cell receptor beta chains sequenced from one sample in a study of OX40 agonist ivuxolimab in advanced cancers. TCRdb's table, derived via immunoSEQ multiplex PCR, lists solely in-frame clones and lacks some. Of 17,000 or so clones in the sample, about 90% were seen once. Sequencing used CD4+ or CD8+ T cells sorted from blood, obtained in a trial of the OX40 agonist ivuxolimab. The receptor set was obtained from an adult with an advanced solid tumor such as melanoma, head and neck, liver or kidney cancer.

The rearrangement links TRBV9 to TRBJ2-3; 9 bases align to TRBD2. With 0 bases clipped from V and 4 bases from J, the junction kept 9 bases outside the gene matches. The CDR3 spans 17 residues. Germline V gene data show CDR1 as SGDLS and CDR2 as YYNGEE. The CDR3 DNA sequence: TGTGCCAGCAGCGTAGCTGTGGCGGGGGGGCTTCCAGATACGCAGTATTTT. It encodes CASSVAVAGGLPDTQYF.

V usage is TRBV19 and J usage is TRBJ1-2; 7 positions match TRBD1. This CDR3 has 14 amino acids. Germline CDR1 and CDR2: LNHDA and SQIVND (reference sequence). V lost 10 bases, J lost 2 bases, and 10 bases stayed unmatched. The CDR3 is CATAPGDRNYGYTF. The CDR3 DNA reads TGTGCCACCGCCCCCGGGGACAGAAACTATGGCTACACCTTC.

This clone was detected only once. The CDR3 DNA reads TGTGCCAGCAGCGTAGCAGCGGGGGGGTCGAATGAGCAGTTCTTC. Its translation is CASSVAAGGSNEQFF. The chain carries TRBV9 and TRBJ2-1, with 10 bases lining up with TRBD2. This CDR3 region has 15 residues. With V trimmed by 0 bases and J by 7 bases, 4 bases remained unmatched. From germline, CDR1 is SGDLS and CDR2 YYNGEE.

The CDR3 DNA reads as TGTGCCAGCAGCCCACAGGGGACCTACGAGCAGTACTTC. It is translated as CASSPQGTYEQYF. This chain connects TRBV7-9 to TRBJ2-7; 7 bases align to TRBD1. After removal of 5 bases from V and 2 bases from J, the junction contained 3 bases not matched to a gene. The V gene's germline CDR1 is SEHNR and CDR2 FQNEAQ (reference sequence). The CDR3 contains 13 residues.

The V gene is TRBV6-5, the J gene TRBJ1-5; TRBD1 aligns across 7 bases. Germline lookup yields CDR1 MNHEY and CDR2 SVGAGI. The V and J ends lost 4 bases and 7 bases, in that order; junction bases with no gene match: 7. The CDR3 extends over 14 amino acids. CDR3 nucleotides: TGTGCCAGCAGTTTACAGGGGAAGGGACAGCCCCAGCATTTT. As protein: CASSLQGKGQPQHF.

The rearrangement joins TRBV19 to TRBJ1-5; the D gene is possibly TRBD1 (6 bases). The CDR3 has 15 residues. The germline V gene encodes CDR1 LNHDA and CDR2 SQIVND (reference sequence). The V gene lost 5 bases and the J gene lost 5 bases, with 16 bases spanning the gap. For the CDR3, the DNA is TGTGCCAGTAGTGCTGGGACAACGGGCTATCAGCCCCAGCATTTT. As protein: CASSAGTTGYQPQHF. The whole variable domain, remainder taken from reference TRBV19 and TRBJ1-5, is DGGITQSPKYLFRKEGQNVTLSCEQNLNHDAMYWYRQDPGQGLRLIYYSQIVNDFQKGDIAEGYSVSREKKESFPLTVTSAQKNPTAFYLCASSAGTTGYQPQHFGDGTRLSIL.

The chain recombines TRBV5-6 with TRBJ2-5; 7 positions agree with TRBD1. The CDR3 is 14 residues long. Looked up from germline, CDR1 is SGHDT and CDR2 is YYEEEE. With 2 bases clipped from V and 2 bases from J, the junction kept 3 bases outside the gene matches. CDR3 sequence (DNA): TGTGCCAGCAGCTTCGGGACAGTACAAGAGACCCAGTACTTC. It encodes CASSFGTVQETQYF.

The rearrangement joins TRBV28 to TRBJ1-2, with 9 bases matching TRBD1. J gave up 6 bases and V 10 bases, and 12 bases lay outside the gene matches. In germline, CDR1 is MDHEN, CDR2 SYDVKM. The CDR3 extends over 14 amino acids. The CDR3 DNA follows: TGTGCCACCAAGGGACAGGGAGGGGTACATGGCTACACCTTC. Translating gives CATKGQGGVHGYTF.

This clone was seen a single time. This chain joins TRBV14 and TRBJ2-1, with TRBD1 matching over 7 bases. J was trimmed by 7 bases and V by 1 base; bases with no gene match: 7. This CDR3 has 15 amino acids. Germline V gene sequence: CDR1 SGHDN, CDR2 FVKESK. The CDR3 loop reads CASSQVRDRKNEQFF. In nucleotides, the CDR3 is TGTGCCAGCAGCCAAGTCCGGGACAGAAAAAATGAGCAGTTCTTC.

The chain uses TRBV7-6 and TRBJ1-4; a possible D gene is TRBD1 (6 bases). CDR1 SGHVS and CDR2 FNYEAQ come from the germline V gene. Trimming took off 1 base at V and 8 bases at J, with 14 bases between the two ends. This CDR3 region has 15 residues. The DNA of the CDR3 is TGTGCCAGCAGCTTAGGATCCGGGGGCCAAGAAAAACTGTTTTTT. It is translated as CASSLGSGGQEKLFF.

This CDR3 is CASSVEGQNYNEQFF. The DNA for the CDR3 is TGTGCCAGCAGCGTAGAGGGACAGAATTACAATGAGCAGTTCTTC. The chain employs TRBV9 and TRBJ2-1; 7 bases line up with TRBD1. Looked up from germline, CDR1 is SGDLS and CDR2 is YYNGEE. The CDR3 totals 15 residues. V lost 0 bases and J lost 4; bases outside the gene matches: 4.

The chain has TRBV7-6 and TRBJ2-7, with TRBD2 identical over 8 bases. CDR3 size: 16 residues. Germline CDR1 SGHVS, CDR2 FNYEAQ. V lost 2 bases, J lost 0 bases, and 6 bases stayed unmatched. CDR3 bases: TGTGCCAGCAGCTTAATGGGACTAGATAGCTCCTACGAGCAGTACTTC. This codes for CASSLMGLDSSYEQYF. Full variable domain (missing parts from reference TRBV7-6 and TRBJ2-7): GAGVSQSPRYKVTKRGQDVALRCDPISGHVSLYWYRQALGQGPEFLTYFNYEAQQDKSGLPNDRFSAERPEGSISTLTIQRTEQRDSAMYRCASSLMGLDSSYEQYFGPGTRLTVT.

In this sample, this clone turned up a few times. The chain links TRBV5-1 to TRBJ2-7, with 7 bases matching TRBD1. V was pared by 0 bases and J by 6 bases, with 6 bases of the junction left unmatched. The CDR3 is 14 residues long. From germline, CDR1 is SGHRS and CDR2 YFSETQ. CDR3 in amino acids: CASSLGQGSREQYF. Written as DNA, the CDR3 is TGCGCCAGCAGCTTGGGACAGGGATCCCGCGAGCAGTACTTC.

This clone was found a few times. This chain connects TRBV10-2 to TRBJ1-2; D call uncertain. This CDR3 has 15 residues. Germline values: CDR1 WSHSY, CDR2 SAAADI. V was trimmed by 4 bases and J by 3 bases, leaving 15 bases between them. The CDR3 region is CASSATSPMDYGYTF. DNA for the CDR3: TGCGCCAGCAGTGCGACATCGCCCATGGACTATGGCTACACCTTC.

This clone turned up a few times. V and J are TRBV12-5 and TRBJ1-4; the D is unclear. Trimming shortened V by 0 bases and J by 0 bases, and 11 bases separated the two germline ends. The CDR3 totals 17 residues. Germline lookup yields CDR1 LGHNT and CDR2 FRNRAP. CDR3 DNA sequence: TGTGCTAGTGGTTTGGTACCGTCCCGATCAACTAATGAAAAACTGTTTTTT. Its protein is CASGLVPSRSTNEKLFF.

This rearrangement joins TRBV28 to TRBJ1-5, with D possibly being TRBD1 (6 bases). Germline loops: CDR1 MDHEN, CDR2 SYDVKM. Between the trimmed V and J ends, which lost 5 bases and 6 bases, there was a span of 14 bases. CDR3 length equals 14 residues. The CDR3 reads CASSALGGSQPQHF. The CDR3 DNA reads TGTGCCAGCAGTGCTCTAGGGGGGTCTCAGCCCCAGCATTTT.

This chain uses TRBV5-8 with TRBJ2-1; tentative D call: TRBD1 (5 bases). Germline CDR1 reads SGHTS; CDR2 reads YDEGEE. CDR3 length equals 12 residues. V gave up 4 bases and J gave up 8 bases, with 10 bases separating them. In DNA, the CDR3 is TGTGCCAGCAGCAGCCAGGGCCATGAGCAGTTCTTC. This translates into CASSSQGHEQFF.

The V call is TRBV11-2, the J call TRBJ2-7; no clear D. CDR1 is SGHAT and CDR2 is FQNNGV in the germline V gene. V dropped 7 bases and J dropped 0 bases, with 10 bases sitting between them. The CDR3 contains 13 residues. The CDR3 here is CASTKIISYEQYF. The CDR3 DNA sequence: TGTGCCAGCACTAAAATCATCTCCTACGAGCAGTACTTC.

The chain couples TRBV4-1 to TRBJ2-5, with D uncertain. The DNA end favors TRBJ2-7, so the J call may be wrong. The germline gives CDR1 MGHRA, CDR2 YSYEKL. CDR3 length equals 14 residues. The CDR3: CASSQDLRIDEQYF. The DNA for the CDR3 is TGCGCCAGCAGCCAAGATTTAAGGATTGACGAGCAGTACTTC.

V and J are TRBV9 and TRBJ1-2; perhaps TRBD1 as D (6 bases). The V end lost 4 bases, the J end lost 2 bases, and 15 bases lay between the germline ends. The CDR3 runs 15 residues. Germline V CDR1 and CDR2: SGDLS, YYNGEE. The CDR3 here is CASSPGDILNYGYTF. The CDR3 coding sequence is TGTGCCAGCAGCCCGGGGGACATTTTAAACTATGGCTACACCTTC.

The V gene is TRBV27, the J gene TRBJ1-5; 12 positions match TRBD1. Trimming removed 6 bases from V and 9 bases from J; junction bases left unmatched: 9. The length of the CDR3 is 15 residues. CDR1 and CDR2 (germline): MNHEY, SMNVEV (reference sequence). The DNA of the CDR3 is TGTGCCAGCAGCGACCGGGACAGGGGGCCCCTGCCCCAGCATTTT. This sequence encodes CASSDRDRGPLPQHF.

Only one count was recorded for this clone. This chain uses TRBV5-1 with TRBJ1-5; D may be TRBD1 (6 bases). The CDR3 has 19 residues. Per the germline V gene, CDR1 is SGHRS and CDR2 is YFSETQ. V was pared by 3 bases and J by 3 bases, with 25 bases between. CDR3: CASSSGYRENSGPNQPQHF. The DNA for the CDR3 is TGCGCCAGCAGCTCAGGATACAGGGAAAATTCGGGGCCCAATCAGCCCCAGCATTTT.

By sample fraction, this clone is hyperexpanded. This chain uses TRBV25-1 with TRBJ1-1; D perhaps matches TRBD1 (5 bases). Germline lookup yields CDR1 MGHDK and CDR2 SYGVNS. The V end lost 3 bases, the J end lost 3 bases, and 11 bases lay between the germline ends. This CDR3 has 14 residues. CDR3 amino acids: CASSDGGVDTEAFF. The CDR3 nucleotides are TGTGCCAGCAGTGACGGGGGTGTCGACACTGAAGCTTTCTTT.

In its sample, this clone was seen once. V gene TRBV7-2 combines with J gene TRBJ2-3; TRBD2 aligns across 11 bases. Germline CDR1 is SGHTA and CDR2 is FQGNSA. This CDR3 has 17 amino acids. The trim removed 5 bases at V and 6 bases at J, leaving 13 bases unmatched. CDR3 amino acids: CASSIRGSGGALDTQYF. The CDR3 bases are TGTGCCAGCAGCATTCGGGGTAGCGGGGGGGCCTTGGATACGCAGTATTTT.

The chain has TRBV7-9 and TRBJ1-4; D not certain. This CDR3 has 13 amino acids. From germline, CDR1 is SEHNR and CDR2 FQNEAQ (reference sequence). V was clipped by 3 bases and J by 5 bases, with 7 bases between them. This CDR3 reads CASSFFENEKLFF. In nucleotides, the CDR3 is TGTGCCAGCAGCTTTTTCGAAAATGAAAAACTGTTTTTT.

This clone has only a few counts. The rearrangement links TRBV7-7 to TRBJ2-2, with D unclear. Between the trimmed V and J ends, which lost 1 base and 1 base, there was a span of 4 bases. The CDR3 has 14 amino acids. Germline lookup yields CDR1 SSHAT and CDR2 FNYEAQ (reference sequence). CDR3 sequence reads: CASSLDGNTGELFF. The CDR3, as DNA: TGTGCCAGCAGCTTAGATGGGAACACCGGGGAGCTGTTTTTT.